These 10 T cell receptor beta chains share one sample of origin, sequenced in a study of shared clonotypes between healthy human individuals. Sequencing used immunoSEQ multiplex PCR; TCRdb keeps in-frame clones, though not all of them. The sample lists over a million clones, about 75% seen once, with about 1.5% in the top ten. Sequenced input: memory CD4+ T cells sorted from blood. Subset of the sample: CD45RA-negative fraction. These receptors originate from a man aged 18 to 29 in good health.

About this clone: This sample includes further DNA sequences coding for the same CDR3. The genes are TRBV11-2 and TRBJ1-1, with D uncertain. V lost 0 bases and J lost 7, with 9 bases in between. The CDR3 runs 13 residues. The germline V gene encodes CDR1 SGHAT and CDR2 FQNNGV. The CDR3 is CASSLERGIEAFF. CDR3 DNA: TGTGCCAGCAGCTTAGAGAGAGGAATTGAAGCTTTCTTT.

The chain couples TRBV5-1 to TRBJ1-1; D may be TRBD1 (5 bases). The CDR3 totals 15 residues. V was shortened by 4 bases and J by 4 bases, with 17 bases between the two germline ends. Germline values: CDR1 SGHRS, CDR2 YFSETQ. The CDR3, as DNA: TGCGCCAGCAGCCTCCTCCAGGGAGGAGGCACTGAAGCTTTCTTT. Protein product: CASSLLQGGGTEAFF.

Only a few counts were recorded for this clone. The chain carries TRBV6-6 and TRBJ1-1; no clear D gene. This CDR3 comprises 13 residues. V lost 6 bases, J lost 9 bases, and 17 bases lay in between. In germline, CDR1 is MNHNY, CDR2 SVGAGI (reference sequence). The CDR3 nucleotides read TGTGCCAGCAGCCCCCTTCGGGAAGGGCAAGCTTTCTTT. Amino acid sequence: CASSPLREGQAFF.

Comment on this clone: Other DNA variants within this sample encode the same CDR3. The CDR3 DNA follows: TGTGCCAGCAGCCGGGGCCTTAATGAAAAACTGTTTTTT. Amino acid sequence: CASSRGLNEKLFF. The J gene is TRBJ1-4, the V gene TRBV14; TRBD1 might be the D (5 bases). The CDR3 spans 13 residues. CDR1 SGHDN and CDR2 FVKESK come from the germline V gene. Trimming took 4 bases from V and 4 from J, leaving 7 bases between them. The whole variable domain, filled in from reference TRBV14 and TRBJ1-4, reads EAGVTQFPSHSVIEKGQTVTLRCDPISGHDNLYWYRRVMGKEIKFLLHFVKESKQDESGMPNNRFLAERTGGTYSTLKVQPAELEDSGVYFCASSRGLNEKLFFGSGTQLSVL.

This chain joins TRBV6-5 and TRBJ2-5, with TRBD1 identical over 10 bases. V was pared by 5 bases and J by 4 bases, with 7 bases of the junction left unmatched. The CDR3 contains 15 residues. Germline V gene sequence: CDR1 MNHEY, CDR2 SVGAGI. Here the CDR3 DNA reads TGTGCCAGCAGTCCCCGGGACAGGGGAGGAGAGACCCAGTACTTC. It translates to CASSPRDRGGETQYF.

As regards this clone: The sample has other DNA sequences that encode this CDR3 too. The CDR3 spells CASSPDREYGYTF. The CDR3 region has the DNA TGTGCCAGCAGCCCCGACAGAGAGTATGGCTACACCTTC. The chain is built from TRBV9 and TRBJ1-2; D possibly corresponds to TRBD1 (5 bases). The germline V and J ends were trimmed by 4 bases and 5 bases, with 12 bases remaining between them. Germline V lookup: CDR1 SGDLS, CDR2 YYNGEE. The CDR3 contains 13 residues.

This clone has a single count. The CDR3 reads CASSFRVGADTQYF. The CDR3 region has the DNA TGTGCCAGCAGCTTCAGGGTAGGGGCAGATACGCAGTATTTT. J is TRBJ2-3 and V is TRBV7-2; a weak D match, TRBD1 (5 bases). Germline V CDR1 and CDR2: SGHTA, FQGNSA. This CDR3 spans 14 amino acids. Trimming removed 3 bases from V and 4 bases from J, with 11 bases in between.

The genes are TRBV7-3 and TRBJ2-3; D perhaps matches TRBD1 (5 bases). V lost 0 bases, J lost 0 bases, and 10 bases lay in between. Germline V CDR1 and CDR2: SGHTA, FQGTGA. CDR3 length: 16 residues. CDR3 amino acids: CASSLTLRGSTDTQYF. CDR3 bases: TGTGCCAGCAGCTTAACGCTTAGGGGAAGCACAGATACGCAGTATTTT.

This clone was picked up one time. The junction differs from germline at one of its ends, possibly a read error. This chain links TRBV28 with TRBJ1-4, with 7 bases aligning to TRBD1. The V gene's germline CDR1 is MDHEN and CDR2 SYDVKM. The CDR3 consists of 15 residues. The CDR3 region has the DNA TGTGCCAGCAGTGGAACCGGGACAGCTAAAGAAAAACTGTTTTTT. Its translation is CASSGTGTAKEKLFF.

This clone occurred many times. The chain is built from TRBV7-2 and TRBJ2-2; D might be TRBD1 or TRBD2, each matching 5 bases. This CDR3 has 13 amino acids. CDR1 is SGHTA and CDR2 is FQGNSA in the germline V gene. Trimming cost V 6 bases and J 10 bases, with 15 bases left between them. The CDR3: CASSGDPGAELFF. The DNA of the CDR3 is TGTGCCAGCAGTGGGGACCCCGGAGCGGAGCTGTTTTTT.